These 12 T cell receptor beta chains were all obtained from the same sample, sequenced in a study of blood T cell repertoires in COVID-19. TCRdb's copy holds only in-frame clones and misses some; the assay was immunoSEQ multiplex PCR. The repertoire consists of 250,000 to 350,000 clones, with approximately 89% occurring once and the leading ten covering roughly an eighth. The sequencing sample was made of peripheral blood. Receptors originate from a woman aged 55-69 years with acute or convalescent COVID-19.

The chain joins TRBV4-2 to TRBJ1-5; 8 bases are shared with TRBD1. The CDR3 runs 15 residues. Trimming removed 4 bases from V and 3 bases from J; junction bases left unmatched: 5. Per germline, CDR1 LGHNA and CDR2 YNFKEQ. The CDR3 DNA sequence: TGTGCCAGCAGCCGGCAGGGGGCTTTCAATCAGCCCCAGCATTTT. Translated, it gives CASSRQGAFNQPQHF.

CDR3 region: CAISEYGTGSVAKNIQYF. The CDR3 DNA reads as TGTGCCATCAGTGAGTACGGGACAGGGAGTGTAGCCAAAAACATTCAGTACTTC. The rearrangement uses TRBV10-3 and TRBJ2-4, with 9 bases lining up with TRBD1. Germline CDR1 ENHRY, CDR2 SYGVKD. Trimming removed 1 base from V and 0 bases from J; junction bases left unmatched: 7. The length of the CDR3 is 18 residues.

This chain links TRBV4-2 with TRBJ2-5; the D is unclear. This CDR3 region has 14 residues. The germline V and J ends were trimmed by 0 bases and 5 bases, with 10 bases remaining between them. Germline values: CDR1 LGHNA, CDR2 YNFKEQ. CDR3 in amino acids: CASSQDKHGETQYF. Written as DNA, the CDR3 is TGTGCCAGCAGCCAAGATAAACACGGGGAGACCCAGTACTTC.

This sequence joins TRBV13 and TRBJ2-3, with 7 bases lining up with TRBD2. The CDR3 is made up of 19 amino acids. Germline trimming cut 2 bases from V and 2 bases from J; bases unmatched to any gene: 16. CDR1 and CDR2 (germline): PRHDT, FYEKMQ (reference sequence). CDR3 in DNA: TGTGCCAGCAGCTTATTTTCTCGCGAGCGGGGCCCAGACACAGATACGCAGTATTTT. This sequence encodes CASSLFSRERGPDTDTQYF.

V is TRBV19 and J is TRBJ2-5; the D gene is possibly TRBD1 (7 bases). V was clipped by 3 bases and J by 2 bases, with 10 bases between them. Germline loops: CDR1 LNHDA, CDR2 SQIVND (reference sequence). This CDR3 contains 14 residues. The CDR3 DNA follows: TGTGCCAGTAGTATGGGGGGACAGCAAGAGACCCAGTACTTC. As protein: CASSMGGQQETQYF.

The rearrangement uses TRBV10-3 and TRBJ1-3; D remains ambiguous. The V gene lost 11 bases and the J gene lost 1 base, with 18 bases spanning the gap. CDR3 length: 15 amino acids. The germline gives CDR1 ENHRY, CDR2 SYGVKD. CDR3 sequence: CAALTSRVSGNTIYF. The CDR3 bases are TGTGCCGCCCTTACCTCCCGGGTTTCTGGAAACACCATATATTTT.

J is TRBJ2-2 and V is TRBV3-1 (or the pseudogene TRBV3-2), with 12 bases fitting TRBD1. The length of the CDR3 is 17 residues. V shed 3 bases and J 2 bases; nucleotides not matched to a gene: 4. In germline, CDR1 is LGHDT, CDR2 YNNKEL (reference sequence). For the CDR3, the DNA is TGTGCCAGCAGCCACCTAGGGACAGGGGGCAACACCGGGGAGCTGTTTTTT. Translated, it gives CASSHLGTGGNTGELFF.

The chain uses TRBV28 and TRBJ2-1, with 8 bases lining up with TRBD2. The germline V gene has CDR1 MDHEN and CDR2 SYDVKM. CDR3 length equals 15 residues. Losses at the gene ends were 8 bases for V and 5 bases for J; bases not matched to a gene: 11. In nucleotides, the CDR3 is TGTGCCAGCTCGGGCCGGGGGGGGTTAGACAATGAGCAGTTCTTC. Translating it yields CASSGRGGLDNEQFF.

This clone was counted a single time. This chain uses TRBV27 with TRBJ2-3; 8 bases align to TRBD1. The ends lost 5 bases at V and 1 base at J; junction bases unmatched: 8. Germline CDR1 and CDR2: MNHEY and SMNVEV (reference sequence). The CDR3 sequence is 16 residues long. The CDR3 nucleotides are TGTGCCAGCAGTCCCGACAGGGGCGTCGGCACAGATACGCAGTATTTT. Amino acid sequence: CASSPDRGVGTDTQYF.

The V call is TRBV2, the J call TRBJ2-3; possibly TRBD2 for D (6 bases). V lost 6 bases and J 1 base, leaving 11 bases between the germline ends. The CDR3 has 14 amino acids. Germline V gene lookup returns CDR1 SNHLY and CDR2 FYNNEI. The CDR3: CASSAGGRTDTQYF. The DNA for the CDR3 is TGTGCCAGCAGCGCCGGAGGGCGCACAGATACGCAGTATTTT.

The CDR3, as DNA: TGTGCCAGCAGCCGGGCGGGGAGCACAGATACGCAGTATTTT. It is translated as CASSRAGSTDTQYF. The chain joins TRBV27 to TRBJ2-3, with a possible D match to TRBD2 (6 bases). In germline, CDR1 is MNHEY, CDR2 SMNVEV (reference sequence). Trimming removed 6 bases at V and 0 bases at J, with 10 bases between. The CDR3 has 14 residues.

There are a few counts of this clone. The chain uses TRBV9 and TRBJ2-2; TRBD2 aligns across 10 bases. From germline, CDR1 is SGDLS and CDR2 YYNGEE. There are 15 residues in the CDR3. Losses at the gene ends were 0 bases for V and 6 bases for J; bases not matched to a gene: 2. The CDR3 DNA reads TGTGCCAGCAGCGTAGAAGGACTAGCGGCCGGGGAGCTGTTTTTT. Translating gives CASSVEGLAAGELFF. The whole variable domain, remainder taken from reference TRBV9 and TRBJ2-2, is DSGVTQTPKHLITATGQRVTLRCSPRSGDLSVYWYQQSLDQGLQFLIQYYNGEERAKGNILERFSAQQFPDLHSELNLSSLELGDSALYFCASSVEGLAAGELFFGEGSRLTVL.